These 20 T cell receptor beta chains came from one sample sequenced in a study of T-cell memory formation after mild COVID-19. TCRdb analysed the 5' RACE reads with MiXCR anew, one entry per CDR3 protein. In the table there are some 300,000 distinct CDR3 sequences, 20% to 25% of which are singletons. The sequenced material came from PBMCs or a T cell subset sorted from them (not recorded which). The receptors come from a man younger than 35 who had mild COVID-19 (a few samples of this study predate the infection). Cell type and time point are not known.

CDR3 protein: CASSRAPSTDTQYF. CDR3 coding DNA: TGTGCCAGCAGCAGGGCCCCTAGCACAGATACGCAGTATTTT. The V and J genes are TRBV21-1 and TRBJ2-3; the D call of TRBD2 is as the table states it, not checked on the DNA. TRBV21-1 is designated a pseudogene. The CDR3 spans 14 residues.

This clonotype was picked up one time. The V call is TRBV5-1, the J call TRBJ2-7; D remains ambiguous. V shed 6 bases and J shed 5 bases, with 12 bases lying between them. CDR1 is SGHRS and CDR2 is YFSETQ in the germline V gene. CDR3 length equals 12 residues. The CDR3 DNA is TGCGCCAGCAAGACGGGTTGGGACGAGCAGTACTTC. It is translated as CASKTGWDEQYF.

The chain is built from TRBV7-8 and TRBJ1-1; D remains ambiguous. Trimming took 5 bases from V and 9 from J, leaving 10 bases between them. The germline V gene encodes CDR1 SGHVS and CDR2 FQNEAQ. The CDR3 sequence is 11 residues long. Written as DNA, the CDR3 is TGTGCCAGCAGCCAGGACGGGAAAGCTTTCTTT. Translated: CASSQDGKAFF.

There are a few counts of this clonotype. The chain combines TRBV4-3 with TRBJ2-1; 15 nucleotides agree with TRBD2. Germline assignment: CDR1 LGHNA and CDR2 YSLEER. J gave up 6 bases and V 0 bases, and 9 bases lay outside the gene matches. The CDR3 is 19 residues long. This chain's CDR3 is CASSQDWTSGGALGNEQFF. Written as DNA, the CDR3 is TGCGCCAGCAGCCAAGATTGGACTAGCGGGGGGGCCTTAGGCAATGAGCAGTTCTTC.

The genes are TRBV12-3 or TRBV12-4 and TRBJ1-2; D remains unclear. CDR3 length: 16 residues. The ends were cut back, 4 bases at V and 7 bases at J, with 22 bases in the middle. The CDR3 protein is CASSSSWEGFPGGYTF. In nucleotides, the CDR3 is TGTGCCAGCAGTTCGTCCTGGGAGGGCTTCCCTGGTGGCTACACCTTC.

V gene TRBV6-5 combines with J gene TRBJ2-3; D is perhaps TRBD1 (5 bases). The V and J ends lost 4 bases and 4 bases respectively, with 12 bases between them. The CDR3 has 14 amino acids. Germline V gene lookup returns CDR1 MNHEY and CDR2 SVGAGI. CDR3 protein: CASSLWGASDTQYF. CDR3 nucleotide sequence: TGTGCCAGCAGTTTATGGGGCGCATCAGATACGCAGTATTTT.

This rearrangement joins TRBV13 to TRBJ2-1; TRBD2 matches 8 bases. Per germline, CDR1 PRHDT and CDR2 FYEKMQ (reference sequence). The CDR3 loop spans 15 amino acids. Losses at the gene ends were 5 bases for V and 3 bases for J; bases not matched to a gene: 6. Written as DNA, the CDR3 is TGTGCCAGCAGCCTAAGACTAGCGTACTACAATGAGCAGTTCTTC. Protein: CASSLRLAYYNEQFF. Full variable domain (missing parts from reference TRBV13 and TRBJ2-1): AAGVIQSPRHLIKEKRETATLKCYPIPRHDTVYWYQQGPGQDPQFLISFYEKMQSDKGSIPDRFSAQQFSDYHSELNMSSLELGDSALYFCASSLRLAYYNEQFFGPGTRLTVL.

This clonotype was counted ten times or more. In DNA, the CDR3 is TGTGCCATCACCGAGATGAGGCAGTTCTTC. Amino acids: CAITEMRQFF. This chain connects TRBV10-3 to TRBJ2-1; the D is unclear. The CDR3 length is 10 residues. V was pared by 7 bases and J by 12 bases, with 10 bases between. Germline-derived CDR1 and CDR2 are ENHRY and SYGVKD.

This clonotype was observed many times. The chain combines TRBV7-3 with TRBJ2-2; a weak D match, TRBD2 (5 bases). CDR1 and CDR2 from the germline V gene are SGHTA and FQGTGA. The CDR3 extends over 16 amino acids. With 5 bases removed from V and 1 base from J, the gap between germline ends came to 14 bases. The CDR3 loop is CASSRGPAGNTGELFF. The DNA for the CDR3 is TGTGCCAGCAGCCGAGGCCCCGCGGGGAACACCGGGGAGCTGTTTTTT.

V usage is TRBV7-2 and J usage is TRBJ2-2; 7 positions agree with TRBD1. V shed 5 bases, J shed 4 bases, and the junction held 7 bases outside the gene matches. The germline V gene has CDR1 SGHTA and CDR2 FQGNSA. The CDR3 spans 15 residues. The CDR3 DNA reads as TGTGCCAGCAGCCTCCGGGACAGAGGCACCGGGGAGCTGTTTTTT. Protein sequence: CASSLRDRGTGELFF.

The chain's CDR3 is CASSLYTEYGYTF. The CDR3 bases are TGCGCCAGCAGCTTGTACACCGAGTATGGCTACACCTTC. The J gene is TRBJ1-2, the V gene TRBV5-1, with D unclear. Trimming removed 1 base from V and 5 bases from J, with 9 bases in between. The CDR3 is 13 residues long. CDR1 is SGHRS, CDR2 YFSETQ, per germline.

The chain joins TRBV6-5 to TRBJ2-3, with D unresolved. Germline V gene lookup returns CDR1 MNHEY and CDR2 SVGAGI. The CDR3 is 13 amino acids. Trimming took off 2 bases at V and 5 bases at J, with 8 bases between the two ends. CDR3 protein: CASSYLGQDTQYF. The CDR3 region has the DNA TGTGCCAGCAGTTACCTCGGGCAAGATACGCAGTATTTT.

This clonotype occurred a few times. This chain uses TRBV7-9 with TRBJ2-6; D possibly corresponds to TRBD1 (5 bases). Germline loops: CDR1 SEHNR, CDR2 FQNEAQ (reference sequence). The CDR3 sequence is 19 residues long. V lost 1 base and J 0 bases, leaving 16 bases between the germline ends. The CDR3 region has the DNA TGTGCCAGCAGCTTAGTCGCGGACACCCCTAGCTCTGGGGCCAACGTCCTGACTTTC. It codes for CASSLVADTPSSGANVLTF.

A few counts support this clonotype. V usage is TRBV9 and J usage is TRBJ2-3; 8 bases fit TRBD1. The CDR3 totals 16 residues. Germline loops: CDR1 SGDLS, CDR2 YYNGEE. Losses at the gene ends were 4 bases for V and 0 bases for J; bases not matched to a gene: 7. CDR3 protein: CASSLGQAASTDTQYF. The CDR3, as DNA: TGTGCCAGCAGCTTGGGACAGGCAGCAAGCACAGATACGCAGTATTTT. The complete variable domain, with remaining parts taken from reference TRBV9 and TRBJ2-3, reads DSGVTQTPKHLITATGQRVTLRCSPRSGDLSVYWYQQSLDQGLQFLIQYYNGEERAKGNILERFSAQQFPDLHSELNLSSLELGDSALYFCASSLGQAASTDTQYFGPGTRLTVL.

V usage is TRBV6-6 and J usage is TRBJ2-1; 7 nucleotides align to TRBD1. The germline CDR1 and CDR2 sequences are MNHNY and SVGAGI (reference sequence). The CDR3 is made up of 13 amino acids. With 7 bases clipped from V and 3 bases from J, the junction kept 3 bases outside the gene matches. CDR3 residues: CASTRQGYNEQFF. The CDR3 DNA sequence: TGTGCCAGCACCCGACAGGGCTACAATGAGCAGTTCTTC.

This rearrangement joins TRBV4-3 to TRBJ2-7, with TRBD2 matching 8 bases. The CDR3 contains 18 residues. With 2 bases clipped from V and 4 bases from J, the junction kept 16 bases outside the gene matches. Germline values: CDR1 LGHNA, CDR2 YSLEER. CDR3 amino acids: CASSQLRGAGSLRYEQYF. Here the CDR3 DNA reads TGCGCCAGCAGCCAACTGCGGGGGGCCGGTAGTCTAAGATACGAGCAGTACTTC.

This clonotype was detected a few times. The J gene is TRBJ2-7, the V gene TRBV12-3 or TRBV12-4; 7 nucleotides align to TRBD1. V lost 6 bases to trimming and J lost 0 bases; unmatched junction nucleotides: 5. CDR3 size: 14 residues. The CDR3 sequence: CASSRQGNSYEQYF. In nucleotides, the CDR3 is TGTGCCAGCAGCCGACAGGGAAACTCCTACGAGCAGTACTTC.

V gene TRBV7-2 combines with J gene TRBJ1-2; D is uncertain. Germline V lookup: CDR1 SGHTA, CDR2 FQGNSA. The CDR3 has 14 residues. V was pared by 4 bases and J by 4 bases, with 13 bases between. Here the CDR3 reads CASSSARSLYGYTF. The CDR3 bases are TGTGCCAGCAGCTCGGCCAGAAGCCTCTATGGCTACACCTTC. The whole variable domain, remainder taken from reference TRBV7-2 and TRBJ1-2, is GAGVSQSPSNKVTEKGKDVELRCDPISGHTALYWYRQSLGQGLEFLIYFQGNSAPDKSGLPSDRFSAERTGGSVSTLTIQRTQQEDSAVYLCASSSARSLYGYTFGSGTRLTVV.

There are a few counts of this clonotype. The chain joins TRBV4-2 to TRBJ1-5, with TRBD1 as a possible D gene (6 bases). There are 15 residues in the CDR3. The V gene's germline CDR1 is LGHNA and CDR2 YNFKEQ. V was cut by 1 base and J by 2 bases, with 9 bases left in between. The DNA for the CDR3 is TGTGCCAGCAGCCAAGTTAGACAGGGCAATCAGCCCCAGCATTTT. Translation gives CASSQVRQGNQPQHF.

This clonotype was picked up a small number of times. This chain joins TRBV7-9 and TRBJ2-7; D assignment may be TRBD1 or TRBD2 (5 bases each). Germline CDR1 SEHNR, CDR2 FQNEAQ (reference sequence). Deletions cut 4 bases from V and 2 bases from J, with 15 bases between. The length of the CDR3 is 15 residues. The chain's CDR3 is CASSSTGTNPYEQYF. The CDR3 nucleotides are TGTGCCAGCAGCTCCACCGGGACGAATCCCTACGAGCAGTACTTC.